The next 15 T cell receptor beta chains were all read from a single sample in a study of blood T cell repertoires in COVID-19. TCRdb keeps only in-frame clones here, not all; method: immunoSEQ multiplex PCR. The sample holds about 280,000 clones; around 89% are singletons and the top ten take about 4.2%. The sequenced material came from peripheral blood. Receptor source: a man aged 40-49 years with acute or convalescent COVID-19.

This sequence joins TRBV2 and TRBJ1-5; TRBD1 matches at 9 bases. The CDR3 spans 15 residues. With 6 bases clipped from V and 6 bases from J, the junction kept 9 bases outside the gene matches. Germline V gives CDR1 SNHLY, CDR2 FYNNEI. The CDR3 bases are TGTGCCAGCAGCTCGGGGACAGGGTTGGGTCAGCCCCAGCATTTT. Translation gives CASSSGTGLGQPQHF.

CDR3 in DNA: TGCGCCAGCAGCCAAGATGGTAGCGGGGGGGCCGGCTCCTACGAGCAGTACTTC. This codes for CASSQDGSGGAGSYEQYF. This sequence joins TRBV4-1 and TRBJ2-7, with 11 bases aligning to TRBD2. Germline CDR1 MGHRA, CDR2 YSYEKL. The CDR3 length is 18 residues. J lost 0 bases, V lost 0 bases, and 7 bases had no gene match.

The chain links TRBV5-6 to TRBJ1-5; D is possibly TRBD1 (6 bases). The CDR3 extends over 16 amino acids. Trimming took off 4 bases at V and 5 bases at J, with 19 bases between the two ends. CDR1 and CDR2 from the germline V gene are SGHDT and YYEEEE. The CDR3 nucleotides read TGTGCCAGCAGCCGATCAGGGGAGGGCTCCTATCAGCCCCAGCATTTT. Its protein product is CASSRSGEGSYQPQHF.

The rearrangement joins TRBV5-4 to TRBJ1-2, with D perhaps TRBD1 (5 bases). V was shortened by 6 bases and J by 6 bases, with 15 bases between the two germline ends. CDR1 is SGHNT, CDR2 YYREEE, per germline (reference sequence). The CDR3 is made up of 13 amino acids. CDR3 nucleotide sequence: TGTGCCAGCACCATCAGGGCAGGGCATGGCTACACCTTC. It translates to CASTIRAGHGYTF.

The chain uses TRBV5-8 and TRBJ1-1; D unresolved. This CDR3 comprises 14 residues. Germline values: CDR1 SGHTS, CDR2 YDEGEE. Trimming took off 0 bases at V and 5 bases at J, with 11 bases between the two ends. The CDR3 reads CASSLAQVVTEAFF. The CDR3 DNA is TGTGCCAGCAGCTTGGCGCAGGTCGTGACTGAAGCTTTCTTT.

The rearrangement links TRBV30 to TRBJ1-2; no firm D call. CDR1 and CDR2 (germline): GTSNPN, SVGIG (reference sequence). Trimming took 4 bases from V and 4 from J, leaving 13 bases between them. The CDR3 extends over 13 amino acids. CDR3 sequence: CAWNEGLTYGYTF. For the CDR3, the DNA is TGTGCCTGGAACGAGGGATTAACCTATGGCTACACCTTC.

The chain carries TRBV6-2 or TRBV6-3 and TRBJ2-7, with D uncertain. The CDR3 runs to 16 residues. The V and J ends lost 2 bases and 2 bases respectively, with 16 bases between them. CDR1 is MNHEY and CDR2 is SVGEGT in the germline V gene. CDR3 sequence: CASSYPPGGLPYEQYF. CDR3 coding DNA: TGTGCCAGCAGTTACCCCCCTGGCGGCCTACCCTACGAGCAGTACTTC.

The gene calls are TRBV29-1 and TRBJ1-1; TRBD1 aligns across 11 bases. The length of the CDR3 is 17 residues. In germline, CDR1 is SQVTM, CDR2 ANQGSEA. The V segment lost 4 bases and the J segment 0 bases; nucleotides outside the gene matches: 10. This chain's CDR3 is CSVVDRGRKSVNTEAFF. The DNA for the CDR3 is TGCAGCGTTGTGGACAGGGGGCGTAAGTCGGTGAACACTGAAGCTTTCTTT.

The V and J genes are TRBV6-5 and TRBJ1-5; D not resolved. V was clipped by 4 bases and J by 3 bases, with 7 bases between them. From germline, CDR1 is MNHEY and CDR2 SVGAGI. The CDR3 runs 13 residues. CDR3 protein: CASSWRDNQPQHF. The DNA for the CDR3 is TGTGCCAGCAGTTGGAGGGACAATCAGCCCCAGCATTTT.

This clone has just one count. The rearrangement joins TRBV19 to TRBJ1-1; D may be TRBD1 (5 bases). Germline loops: CDR1 LNHDA, CDR2 SQIVND (reference sequence). Trimming shortened V by 0 bases and J by 3 bases, and 14 bases separated the two germline ends. This CDR3 is built from 16 residues. The CDR3 DNA reads as TGTGCCAGTAGTATAGATCTGGGCAGGGTGGACACTGAAGCTTTCTTT. Translating gives CASSIDLGRVDTEAFF.

This chain joins TRBV11-2 and TRBJ1-6; D is uncertain. This CDR3 spans 15 amino acids. Trimming took 1 base from V and 2 from J, leaving 6 bases between them. The germline gives CDR1 SGHAT, CDR2 FQNNGV. CDR3 region: CASSLGGPYNSPLHF. The CDR3 region has the DNA TGTGCCAGCAGCTTAGGAGGGCCCTATAATTCACCCCTCCACTTT. Full variable domain (rest looked up from reference TRBV11-2 and TRBJ1-6): EAGVAQSPRYKIIEKRQSVAFWCNPISGHATLYWYQQILGQGPKLLIQFQNNGVVDDSQLPKDRFSAERLKGVDSTLKIQPAKLEDSAVYLCASSLGGPYNSPLHFGNGTRLTVT.

This rearrangement joins TRBV15 to TRBJ1-4; D not resolved. The CDR3 has 16 amino acids. Looked up from germline, CDR1 is LNHNV and CDR2 is YYDKDF (reference sequence). Deletions cut 3 bases from V and 0 bases from J, with 11 bases between. DNA for the CDR3: TGTGCCACCAGCAGCGCCCTATTTGCAACTAATGAAAAACTGTTTTTT. Translated: CATSSALFATNEKLFF.

This chain uses TRBV2 with TRBJ1-1, with 7 bases aligning to TRBD1. CDR3 length equals 13 residues. Germline V gives CDR1 SNHLY, CDR2 FYNNEI. The V segment lost 10 bases and the J segment 0 bases; nucleotides outside the gene matches: 5. The CDR3 nucleotides are TGTGCCAAGACGACAGGGTTGAACACTGAAGCTTTCTTT. This gives the protein CAKTTGLNTEAFF.

This clone was counted a single time. This chain uses TRBV27 with TRBJ1-5, with D possibly being TRBD1 (6 bases). Trimming left V 3 bases short and J 2 bases short, with 14 bases between. CDR3 length equals 16 residues. CDR1 and CDR2 from the germline V gene are MNHEY and SMNVEV (reference sequence). CDR3 DNA: TGTGCCAGCAGTTTCAGGGGCGGGTATGGCAATCAGCCCCAGCATTTT. Translation gives CASSFRGGYGNQPQHF.

The chain employs TRBV27 and TRBJ2-1, with 8 bases that match TRBD1. The V and J ends lost 8 bases and 1 base, in that order; junction bases with no gene match: 7. CDR3 size: 15 residues. Germline CDR1 and CDR2: MNHEY and SMNVEV (reference sequence). The CDR3 loop is CASRERQGSYNEQFF. CDR3 nucleotide sequence: TGTGCCAGCCGCGAGAGACAGGGGTCCTACAATGAGCAGTTCTTC.